Listed here are 24 T cell receptor beta chains from one sample, sequenced in a study of STAT5B mutations in CD4+ large granular lymphocyte leukemia. Measured with immunoSEQ multiplex PCR; TCRdb has only the in-frame clones, and not every one. The table records fewer than 35,000 clones, more than 55% of them present only once. Sequencing input: CD4+ T cells from blood buffy coats. The receptors stem from a human donor in good health.

V is TRBV10-3 and J is TRBJ2-1, with 11 bases aligning to TRBD2. Germline V gives CDR1 ENHRY, CDR2 SYGVKD. V gave up 6 bases and J gave up 2 bases; unmatched junction bases: 3. The CDR3 sequence is 15 residues long. The DNA for the CDR3 is TGTGCCATCAGCGGGGGACTAGCGGCCTACAATGAGCAGTTCTTC. Its translation: CAISGGLAAYNEQFF.

The genes are TRBV5-1 and TRBJ2-5; 9 bases are a match to TRBD2. The germline CDR1 and CDR2 sequences are SGHRS and YFSETQ. The CDR3 loop spans 14 amino acids. The ends lost 8 bases at V and 3 bases at J; junction bases unmatched: 8. Written as DNA, the CDR3 is TGCGCCAGTCTAGCGGGGACCATAAAAGAGACCCAGTACTTC. Translation: CASLAGTIKETQYF. The full variable domain, completed using reference TRBV5-1 and TRBJ2-5, is KAGVTQTPRYLIKTRGQQVTLSCSPISGHRSVSWYQQTPGQGLQFLFEYFSETQRNKGNFPGRFSGRQFSNSRSEMNVSTLELGDSALYLCASLAGTIKETQYFGPGTRLLVL.

The gene calls are TRBV9 and TRBJ1-6; no firm D call. The CDR3 covers 14 residues. From germline, CDR1 is SGDLS and CDR2 YYNGEE. Deletions cut 0 bases from V and 7 bases from J, with 8 bases between. The CDR3 nucleotides are TGTGCCAGCAGCGTAGATACAGAGAATTCACCCCTCCACTTT. Amino acid sequence: CASSVDTENSPLHF.

The chain uses TRBV6-6 and TRBJ1-2; 9 bases are shared with TRBD1. Germline V gene data show CDR1 as MNHNY and CDR2 as SVGAGI (reference sequence). Trimming took 4 bases from V and 11 from J; bases not matched to a gene: 11. The CDR3 is 14 residues long. For the CDR3, the DNA is TGTGCCAGCAGTTCTCCCCGGGACAGGGTGTTTTACACCTTC. Translating gives CASSSPRDRVFYTF.

The chain is built from TRBV7-2 and TRBJ2-3; D gene uncertain. V was trimmed by 2 bases and J by 6 bases, leaving 12 bases between them. Germline assignment: CDR1 SGHTA and CDR2 FQGNSA. The CDR3 is 14 amino acids. The CDR3 DNA reads TGTGCCAGCAGCTTACTAGGTTTCGCTGATACGCAGTATTTT. Protein product: CASSLLGFADTQYF.

The chain combines TRBV18 with TRBJ1-2; TRBD1 matches 8 bases. Germline CDR1 reads KGHSH; CDR2 reads LQKENI. The CDR3 extends over 13 amino acids. V gave up 2 bases and J gave up 8 bases; unmatched junction bases: 4. This CDR3 is CASSPDRGQGYTF. The CDR3 DNA sequence: TGTGCCAGCTCACCAGACAGGGGTCAAGGCTACACCTTC. The whole variable domain, filled in from reference TRBV18 and TRBJ1-2, reads NAGVMQNPRHLVRRRGQEARLRCSPMKGHSHVYWYRQLPEEGLKFMVYLQKENIIDESGMPKERFSAEFPKEGPSILRIQQVVRGDSAAYFCASSPDRGQGYTFGSGTRLTVV.

The chain recombines TRBV9 with TRBJ2-1; 9 positions agree with TRBD2. The CDR3 covers 21 residues. V shed 0 bases, J shed 0 bases, and the junction held 16 bases outside the gene matches. Germline CDR1 is SGDLS and CDR2 is YYNGEE. Here the CDR3 reads CASSVAPGLAGLQSSYNEQFF. DNA for the CDR3: TGTGCCAGCAGCGTAGCCCCGGGGCTAGCGGGGCTTCAGAGCTCCTACAATGAGCAGTTCTTC.

This clone has only a few counts. The chain employs TRBV6-5 and TRBJ1-2; D unresolved. The germline V and J ends were trimmed by 3 bases and 6 bases, with 14 bases remaining between them. Germline V gene sequence: CDR1 MNHEY, CDR2 SVGAGI. The CDR3 runs 14 residues. The CDR3: CASSYSTLRDGYTF. Written as DNA, the CDR3 is TGTGCCAGCAGTTATTCCACCTTAAGGGATGGCTACACCTTC.

The rearrangement links TRBV5-1 to TRBJ2-7, with 11 bases identical to TRBD2. V shed 2 bases and J 0 bases; nucleotides not matched to a gene: 10. The CDR3 has 18 amino acids. Germline V gene sequence: CDR1 SGHRS, CDR2 YFSETQ. Here the CDR3 DNA reads TGCGCCAGCAGCTTAGAGGTGACTAGCGGGGCTTTCTCCTACGAGCAGTACTTC. As protein: CASSLEVTSGAFSYEQYF.

The chain joins TRBV5-4 to TRBJ1-2; D is uncertain. This CDR3 region has 14 residues. Germline V gene lookup returns CDR1 SGHNT and CDR2 YYREEE (reference sequence). Trimming took 4 bases from V and 7 from J, leaving 17 bases between them. CDR3 in amino acids: CASSRASQSTGYTF. In nucleotides, the CDR3 is TGTGCCAGCAGCAGAGCTAGCCAGTCCACTGGCTACACCTTC.

This clone turned up a few times. The V gene is TRBV18, the J gene TRBJ2-7; 8 bases fit TRBD1. V lost 2 bases to trimming and J lost 3 bases; unmatched junction nucleotides: 6. This CDR3 is 15 amino acids long. The germline gives CDR1 KGHSH, CDR2 LQKENI. The CDR3 DNA follows: TGTGCCAGCTCACCAGGGGGACAGGCAAGCTACGAGCAGTACTTC. This encodes CASSPGGQASYEQYF. The full variable domain, in which reference TRBV18 and TRBJ2-7 provide the parts outside the CDR3, is NAGVMQNPRHLVRRRGQEARLRCSPMKGHSHVYWYRQLPEEGLKFMVYLQKENIIDESGMPKERFSAEFPKEGPSILRIQQVVRGDSAAYFCASSPGGQASYEQYFGPGTRLTVT.

V and J are TRBV5-4 and TRBJ1-3; maybe TRBD1 (5 bases). The V gene lost 3 bases and the J gene lost 1 base, with 14 bases spanning the gap. CDR3 length: 16 residues. Germline V CDR1 and CDR2: SGHNT, YYREEE (reference sequence). The CDR3 coding sequence is TGTGCCAGCAGCTCAGGGACGGCAAGGTCTGGAAACACCATATATTTT. This gives the protein CASSSGTARSGNTIYF.

The chain employs TRBV7-2 and TRBJ2-3; D perhaps matches TRBD1 (6 bases). The CDR3 has 16 residues. Trimming removed 2 bases at V and 4 bases at J, with 16 bases between. From germline, CDR1 is SGHTA and CDR2 FQGNSA. The CDR3 region is CASSLIGAQGPDTQYF. In DNA, the CDR3 is TGTGCCAGCAGCTTAATCGGGGCACAGGGCCCAGATACGCAGTATTTT. Supplemented by reference TRBV7-2 and TRBJ2-3, the full variable domain reads GAGVSQSPSNKVTEKGKDVELRCDPISGHTALYWYRQSLGQGLEFLIYFQGNSAPDKSGLPSDRFSAERTGGSVSTLTIQRTQQEDSAVYLCASSLIGAQGPDTQYFGPGTRLTVL.

V is TRBV19 and J is TRBJ2-7, with 11 bases matching TRBD1. The V and J ends lost 5 bases and 5 bases, in that order; junction bases with no gene match: 2. This CDR3 region has 13 residues. Per germline, CDR1 LNHDA and CDR2 SQIVND (reference sequence). The DNA of the CDR3 is TGTGCCAGTAGTTGGGACAGGGGGAACGAGCAGTACTTC. This encodes CASSWDRGNEQYF. The full variable domain, its missing parts supplied by reference TRBV19 and TRBJ2-7, is DGGITQSPKYLFRKEGQNVTLSCEQNLNHDAMYWYRQDPGQGLRLIYYSQIVNDFQKGDIAEGYSVSREKKESFPLTVTSAQKNPTAFYLCASSWDRGNEQYFGPGTRLTVT.

V gene TRBV5-1 combines with J gene TRBJ2-6; D gene unclear. The length of the CDR3 is 16 residues. Trimming cost V 4 bases and J 0 bases, with 11 bases left between them. Germline V gene data show CDR1 as SGHRS and CDR2 as YFSETQ. Here the CDR3 reads CASSHTPGSGANVLTF. Written as DNA, the CDR3 is TGCGCCAGCAGCCATACCCCGGGCTCTGGGGCCAACGTCCTGACTTTC.

The chain links TRBV9 to TRBJ1-5; TRBD1 might be the D (6 bases). Trimming took 1 base from V and 5 from J, leaving 13 bases between them. CDR3 length: 15 amino acids. The germline CDR1 and CDR2 sequences are SGDLS and YYNGEE. The CDR3 loop reads CASSVRGGADQPQHF. The CDR3 nucleotides are TGTGCCAGCAGCGTAAGGGGGGGCGCGGATCAGCCCCAGCATTTT.

The genes are TRBV14 and TRBJ1-2; D call uncertain. V dropped 4 bases and J dropped 4 bases, with 19 bases sitting between them. This CDR3 region has 16 residues. The germline V gene has CDR1 SGHDN and CDR2 FVKESK. The CDR3 is CASSPAPGRPTYGYTF. The DNA of the CDR3 is TGTGCCAGCAGCCCTGCTCCGGGCAGGCCAACCTATGGCTACACCTTC.

The chain combines TRBV7-2 with TRBJ2-1, with TRBD1 matching 10 bases. Per the germline V gene, CDR1 is SGHTA and CDR2 is FQGNSA. The CDR3 runs 15 residues. The V gene end was trimmed by 5 bases and the J gene end by 8 bases; junction bases not matched to a gene: 9. The CDR3 loop is CASSQTTGGAYEQFF. As DNA, the CDR3 is TGTGCCAGCAGCCAAACGACAGGGGGCGCGTATGAGCAGTTCTTC.

V and J are TRBV29-1 and TRBJ2-3; D is possibly TRBD2 (6 bases). Germline CDR1 SQVTM, CDR2 ANQGSEA. The V end was cut by 4 bases, the J end by 0 bases, with 14 bases between. CDR3 size: 15 residues. The CDR3 region has the DNA TGCAGCGTTGCTCGCGGCGGGACTAGCACAGATACGCAGTATTTT. Amino acids: CSVARGGTSTDTQYF.

The rearrangement uses TRBV7-9 and TRBJ1-2; 8 nucleotides match TRBD1. Germline CDR1 is SEHNR and CDR2 is FQNEAQ (reference sequence). The V and J ends lost 5 bases and 4 bases, in that order; junction bases with no gene match: 3. The CDR3 runs to 13 residues. CDR3 in DNA: TGTGCCAGCAGCCAGACAGGGGCCTATGGCTACACCTTC. Translation gives CASSQTGAYGYTF.

This clone was seen a few times. V and J are TRBV11-3 and TRBJ2-7; D gene ambiguous. Germline lookup yields CDR1 SGHNT and CDR2 YENEEA. This CDR3 region has 13 residues. V was pared by 5 bases and J by 6 bases, with 14 bases between. The CDR3 is CASSPNSGLEQYF. The CDR3 bases are TGTGCCAGCAGCCCGAACTCCGGGCTCGAGCAGTACTTC.

This clone has a single count. The chain recombines TRBV4-2 with TRBJ2-7; D may correspond to TRBD1 or TRBD2 (5 bases each). The length of the CDR3 is 15 residues. The germline gives CDR1 LGHNA, CDR2 YNFKEQ. Trimming took off 4 bases at V and 5 bases at J, with 18 bases between the two ends. The CDR3, as DNA: TGTGCCAGCAGCCCGAGGGGCCTCAATATTGACGAGCAGTACTTC. Translation: CASSPRGLNIDEQYF.

This clone occurred once. J is TRBJ2-2 and V is TRBV7-9; unclear D gene. Germline V lookup: CDR1 SEHNR, CDR2 FQNEAQ (reference sequence). This CDR3 is 13 amino acids long. V was cut by 1 base and J by 6 bases, with 6 bases left in between. CDR3 amino acids: CASSLERSGELFF. Here the CDR3 DNA reads TGTGCCAGCAGCTTAGAGAGGTCCGGGGAGCTGTTTTTT.

This clone showed up just a few times. The chain is built from TRBV30 and TRBJ1-5, with D perhaps matching TRBD1 (6 bases). V was cut by 1 base and J by 6 bases, with 7 bases left in between. Germline-derived CDR1 and CDR2 are GTSNPN and SVGIG (reference sequence). The CDR3 consists of 12 residues. CDR3 in amino acids: CAWSAGVQPQHF. CDR3 DNA: TGTGCCTGGAGTGCAGGGGTTCAGCCCCAGCATTTT.